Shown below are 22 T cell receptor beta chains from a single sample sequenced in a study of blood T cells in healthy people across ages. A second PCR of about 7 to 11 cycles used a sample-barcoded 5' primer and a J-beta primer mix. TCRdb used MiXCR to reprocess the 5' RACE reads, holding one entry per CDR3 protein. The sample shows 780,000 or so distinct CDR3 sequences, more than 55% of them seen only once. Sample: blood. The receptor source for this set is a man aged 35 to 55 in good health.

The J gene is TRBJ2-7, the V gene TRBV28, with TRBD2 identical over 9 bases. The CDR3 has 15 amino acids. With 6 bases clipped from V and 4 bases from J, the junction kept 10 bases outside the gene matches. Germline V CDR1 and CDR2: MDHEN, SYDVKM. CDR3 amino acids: CASRTVAGEFYEQYF. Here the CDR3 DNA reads TGTGCCAGCAGAACCGTAGCGGGAGAGTTTTACGAGCAGTACTTC.

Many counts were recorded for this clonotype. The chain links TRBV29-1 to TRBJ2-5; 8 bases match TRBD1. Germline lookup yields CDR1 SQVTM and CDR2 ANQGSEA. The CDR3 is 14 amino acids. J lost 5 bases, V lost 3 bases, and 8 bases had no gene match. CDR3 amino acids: CSVEETGDRETQYF. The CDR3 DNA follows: TGCAGCGTTGAGGAGACAGGGGATAGGGAGACCCAGTACTTC.

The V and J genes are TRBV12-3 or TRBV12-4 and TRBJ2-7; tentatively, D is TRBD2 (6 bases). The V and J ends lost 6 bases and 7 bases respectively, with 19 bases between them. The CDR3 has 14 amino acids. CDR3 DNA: TGTGCCAGCAGGCGCGGGGTTACCTACAATGAGCAGTACTTC. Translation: CASRRGVTYNEQYF.

The CDR3 region has the DNA TGTGCCAGCAGTTTGTCGGGTCAGTACACTGAAGCTTTCTTT. This gives the protein CASSLSGQYTEAFF. The chain links TRBV28 to TRBJ1-1; no clear D gene. This CDR3 spans 14 amino acids. V was shortened by 3 bases and J by 3 bases, with 11 bases between the two germline ends. Germline V gives CDR1 MDHEN, CDR2 SYDVKM.

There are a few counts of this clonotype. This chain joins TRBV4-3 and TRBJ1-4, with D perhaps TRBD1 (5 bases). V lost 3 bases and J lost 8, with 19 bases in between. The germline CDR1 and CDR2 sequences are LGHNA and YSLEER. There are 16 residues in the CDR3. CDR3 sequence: CASSQDPTAGGEKLFF. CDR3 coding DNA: TGCGCCAGCAGCCAGGACCCCACGGCTGGGGGGGAAAAACTGTTTTTT.

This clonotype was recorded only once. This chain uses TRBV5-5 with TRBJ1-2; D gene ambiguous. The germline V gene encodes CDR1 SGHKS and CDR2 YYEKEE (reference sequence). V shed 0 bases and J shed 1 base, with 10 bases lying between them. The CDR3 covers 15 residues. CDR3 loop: CASSLVRDLNYGYTF. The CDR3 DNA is TGTGCCAGCAGCTTGGTCAGAGACCTTAACTATGGCTACACCTTC. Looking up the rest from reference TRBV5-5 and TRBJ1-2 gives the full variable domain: DAGVTQSPTHLIKTRGQQVTLRCSPISGHKSVSWYQQVLGQGPQFIFQYYEKEERGRGNFPDRFSARQFPNYSSELNVNALLLGDSALYLCASSLVRDLNYGYTFGSGTRLTVV.

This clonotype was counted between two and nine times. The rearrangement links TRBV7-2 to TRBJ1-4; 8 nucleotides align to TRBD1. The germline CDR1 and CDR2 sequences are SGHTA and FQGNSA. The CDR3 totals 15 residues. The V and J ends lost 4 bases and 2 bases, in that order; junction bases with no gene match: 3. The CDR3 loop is CASSSRQGTNEKLFF. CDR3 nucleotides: TGTGCCAGCAGCTCACGACAGGGGACTAATGAAAAACTGTTTTTT.

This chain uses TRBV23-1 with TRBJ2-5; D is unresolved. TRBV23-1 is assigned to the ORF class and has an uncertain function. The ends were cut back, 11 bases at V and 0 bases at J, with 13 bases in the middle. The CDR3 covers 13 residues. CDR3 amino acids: CAGKAKYQETQYF. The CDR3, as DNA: TGCGCCGGGAAAGCGAAGTACCAAGAGACCCAGTACTTC.

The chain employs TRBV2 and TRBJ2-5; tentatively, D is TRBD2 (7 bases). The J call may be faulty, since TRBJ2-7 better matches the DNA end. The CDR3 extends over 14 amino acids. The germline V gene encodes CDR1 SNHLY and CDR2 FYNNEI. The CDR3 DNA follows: TGTGCCAGCAGTGGGCGGGGGCCTCCCGGCGAGCAGTACTTC. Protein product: CASSGRGPPGEQYF.

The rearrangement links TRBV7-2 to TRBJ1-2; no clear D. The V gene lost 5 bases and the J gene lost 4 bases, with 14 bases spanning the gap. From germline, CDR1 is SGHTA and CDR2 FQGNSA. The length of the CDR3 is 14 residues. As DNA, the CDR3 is TGTGCCAGCAGCCCGAGGCTGATAAGCTATGGCTACACCTTC. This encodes CASSPRLISYGYTF.

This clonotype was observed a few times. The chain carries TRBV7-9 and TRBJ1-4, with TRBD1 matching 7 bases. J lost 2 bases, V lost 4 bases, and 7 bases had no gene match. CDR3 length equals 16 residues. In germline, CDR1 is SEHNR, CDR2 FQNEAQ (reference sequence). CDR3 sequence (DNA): TGTGCCAGCAGCTCTAGGGAGACAGGGACTAATGAAAAACTGTTTTTT. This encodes CASSSRETGTNEKLFF.

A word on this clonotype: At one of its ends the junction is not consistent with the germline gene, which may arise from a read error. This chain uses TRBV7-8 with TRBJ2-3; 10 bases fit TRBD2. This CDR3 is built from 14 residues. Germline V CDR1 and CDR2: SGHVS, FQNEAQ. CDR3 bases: TGTGCCAGCAGCTGGAGCGGGGGGGCTGATACGCGGTATTTT. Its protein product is CASSWSGGADTRYF.

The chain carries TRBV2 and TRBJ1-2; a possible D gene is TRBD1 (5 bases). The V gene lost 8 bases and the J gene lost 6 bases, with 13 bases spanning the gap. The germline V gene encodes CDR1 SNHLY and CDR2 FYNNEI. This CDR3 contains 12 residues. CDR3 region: CASFSAGDGYTF. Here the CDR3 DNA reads TGTGCCAGCTTCTCAGCGGGGGATGGCTACACCTTC.

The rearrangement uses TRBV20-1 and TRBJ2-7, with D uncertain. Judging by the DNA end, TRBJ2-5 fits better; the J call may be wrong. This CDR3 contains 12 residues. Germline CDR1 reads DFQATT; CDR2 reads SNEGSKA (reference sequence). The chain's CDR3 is CSARLGWVTQYF. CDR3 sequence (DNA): TGCAGTGCTAGACTGGGTTGGGTGACCCAGTACTTC.

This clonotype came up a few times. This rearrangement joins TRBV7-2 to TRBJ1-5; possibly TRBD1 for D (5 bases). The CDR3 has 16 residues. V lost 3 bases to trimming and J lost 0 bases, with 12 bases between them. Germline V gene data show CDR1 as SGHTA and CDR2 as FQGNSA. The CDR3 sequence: CASSFLTGYSNQPQHF. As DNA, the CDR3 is TGTGCCAGCAGCTTTTTAACAGGTTATAGCAATCAGCCCCAGCATTTT.

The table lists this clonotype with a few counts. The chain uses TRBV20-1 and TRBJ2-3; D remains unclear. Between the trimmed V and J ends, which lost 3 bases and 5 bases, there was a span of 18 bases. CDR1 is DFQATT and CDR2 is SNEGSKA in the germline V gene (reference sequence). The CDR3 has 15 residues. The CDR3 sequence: CSASDPRAVGDTQYF. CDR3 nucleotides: TGCAGTGCTAGTGACCCCCGAGCTGTAGGAGATACGCAGTATTTT.

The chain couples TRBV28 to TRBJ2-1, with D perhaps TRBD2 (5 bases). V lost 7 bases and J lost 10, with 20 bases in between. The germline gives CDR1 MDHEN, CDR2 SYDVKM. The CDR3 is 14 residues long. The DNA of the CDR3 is TGTGCCAGCACCGTACCCGGGGTGGGTTACGAGCAGTTCTTC. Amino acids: CASTVPGVGYEQFF.

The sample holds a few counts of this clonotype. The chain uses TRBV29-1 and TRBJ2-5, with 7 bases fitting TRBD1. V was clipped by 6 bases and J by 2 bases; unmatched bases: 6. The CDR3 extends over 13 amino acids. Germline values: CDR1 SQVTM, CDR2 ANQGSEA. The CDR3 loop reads CSVRGQLQETQYF. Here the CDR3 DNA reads TGCAGCGTGAGGGGACAGCTACAAGAGACCCAGTACTTC. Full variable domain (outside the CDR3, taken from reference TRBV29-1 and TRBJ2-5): SAVISQKPSRDICQRGTSLTIQCQVDSQVTMMFWYRQQPGQSLTLIATANQGSEATYESGFVIDKFPISRPNLTFSTLTVSNMSPEDSSIYLCSVRGQLQETQYFGPGTRLLVL.

CDR3 amino acids: CASSLSDTSNTGELFF. DNA for the CDR3: TGTGCCAGCAGCTTGTCTGACACTTCGAACACCGGGGAGCTGTTTTTT. The rearrangement links TRBV7-9 to TRBJ2-2; D not certain. CDR3 size: 16 residues. Germline V gives CDR1 SEHNR, CDR2 FQNEAQ (reference sequence). With 3 bases removed from V and 0 bases from J, the gap between germline ends came to 11 bases.

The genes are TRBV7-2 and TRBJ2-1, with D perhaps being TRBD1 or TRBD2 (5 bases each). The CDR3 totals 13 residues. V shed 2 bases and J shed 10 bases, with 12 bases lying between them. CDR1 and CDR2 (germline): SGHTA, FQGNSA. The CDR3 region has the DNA TGTGCCAGCAGCTTACCCCTTTGGGGGGAGCAGTTCTTC. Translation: CASSLPLWGEQFF. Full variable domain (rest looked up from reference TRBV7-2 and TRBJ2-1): GAGVSQSPSNKVTEKGKDVELRCDPISGHTALYWYRQSLGQGLEFLIYFQGNSAPDKSGLPSDRFSAERTGGSVSTLTIQRTQQEDSAVYLCASSLPLWGEQFFGPGTRLTVL.

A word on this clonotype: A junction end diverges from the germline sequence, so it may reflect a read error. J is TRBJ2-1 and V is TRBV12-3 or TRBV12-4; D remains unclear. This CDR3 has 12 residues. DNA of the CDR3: TGTACCAGCACCTACACGCTGAGTGAGCAGTTCTTC. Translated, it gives CTSTYTLSEQFF.

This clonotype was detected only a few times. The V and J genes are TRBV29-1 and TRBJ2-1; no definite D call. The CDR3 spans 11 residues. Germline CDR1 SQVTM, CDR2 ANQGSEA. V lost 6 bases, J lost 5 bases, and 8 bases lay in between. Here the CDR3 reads CSVAQNNEQFF. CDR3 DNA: TGCAGCGTAGCACAGAACAATGAGCAGTTCTTC.